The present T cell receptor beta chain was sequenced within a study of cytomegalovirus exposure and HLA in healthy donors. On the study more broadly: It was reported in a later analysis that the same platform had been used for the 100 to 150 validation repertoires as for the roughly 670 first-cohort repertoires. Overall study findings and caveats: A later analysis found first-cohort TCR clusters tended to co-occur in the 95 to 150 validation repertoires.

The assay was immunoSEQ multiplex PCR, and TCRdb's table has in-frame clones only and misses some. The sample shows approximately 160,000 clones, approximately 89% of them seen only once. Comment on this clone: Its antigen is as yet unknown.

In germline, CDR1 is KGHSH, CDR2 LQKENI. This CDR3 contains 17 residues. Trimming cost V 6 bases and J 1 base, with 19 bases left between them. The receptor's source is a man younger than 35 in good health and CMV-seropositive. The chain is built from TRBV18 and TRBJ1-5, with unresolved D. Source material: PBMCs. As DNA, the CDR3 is TGTGCCAGCTCCACGTCCCGGACGGGGAGCAGCAATCAGCCCCAGCATTTT. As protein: CASSTSRTGSSNQPQHF.